Shown below are 5 T cell receptor beta chains from a single sample sequenced in a study of shared clonotypes between healthy human individuals. Method: immunoSEQ multiplex PCR; TCRdb's copy keeps in-frame clones and lacks some. The table has some 2.1 million clones, just over 90% seen once; the top ten hold more than 1.5%. Terminally differentiated effector memory CD45RA+ cells were excluded from the naive CD8 cells, which were CD45RO-negative and positively selected for CCR7. The sample comprised naive CD8+ T cells from PBMCs. The receptors were sampled from a man between 18 and 29 years old in good health. Some clones in this sample may be carry-over from other donors' samples.

In its sample, this clone was seen a few times. The chain combines TRBV6-5 with TRBJ1-3; no definite D call. The germline V gene has CDR1 MNHEY and CDR2 SVGAGI. This CDR3 is built from 12 residues. The V gene lost 6 bases and the J gene lost 0 bases, with 3 bases spanning the gap. The CDR3, as DNA: TGTGCCAGCAGAAACTCTGGAAACACCATATATTTT. Amino acid sequence: CASRNSGNTIYF.

The rearrangement links TRBV5-1 to TRBJ2-2; D possibly matches TRBD1 or TRBD2 (5 bases each). The CDR3 is 14 amino acids. Trimming pared 1 base from V and 6 bases from J, leaving 10 bases between. Germline V gene sequence: CDR1 SGHRS, CDR2 YFSETQ. Written as DNA, the CDR3 is TGCGCCAGCAGCTTGTTCAGGGACGCCGGGGAGCTGTTTTTT. It codes for CASSLFRDAGELFF. The whole variable domain, remainder taken from reference TRBV5-1 and TRBJ2-2, is KAGVTQTPRYLIKTRGQQVTLSCSPISGHRSVSWYQQTPGQGLQFLFEYFSETQRNKGNFPGRFSGRQFSNSRSEMNVSTLELGDSALYLCASSLFRDAGELFFGEGSRLTVL.

This chain connects TRBV4-2 to TRBJ1-3; D unclear. Trimming took off 0 bases at V and 1 base at J, with 19 bases between the two ends. The CDR3 is made up of 19 amino acids. Per germline, CDR1 LGHNA and CDR2 YNFKEQ. CDR3 nucleotides: TGTGCCAGCAGCCAAGAAACGGGTCTACTTGGTAGGTCTGGAAACACCATATATTTT. It encodes CASSQETGLLGRSGNTIYF.

V usage is TRBV7-9 and J usage is TRBJ2-7; no clear D gene. Between the trimmed V and J ends, which lost 1 base and 0 bases, there was a span of 13 bases. The CDR3 consists of 16 residues. Germline CDR1 and CDR2: SEHNR and FQNEAQ (reference sequence). DNA for the CDR3: TGTGCCAGCAGCTTAGGTACACAGTCAAGCTCCTACGAGCAGTACTTC. It yields the protein CASSLGTQSSSYEQYF.

With respect to this clone: Other DNA sequences in the sample encode the same CDR3. The J gene is TRBJ1-5, the V gene TRBV7-9; no firm D call. The V gene lost 3 bases and the J gene lost 4 bases, with 4 bases spanning the gap. The CDR3 spans 12 residues. In germline, CDR1 is SEHNR, CDR2 FQNEAQ (reference sequence). In nucleotides, the CDR3 is TGTGCCAGCAGCTTCTTGAATCAGCCCCAGCATTTT. Translating it yields CASSFLNQPQHF.